The T cell receptor (beta chain) described here comes from a study of T cells after yellow fever vaccination. Using its own MiXCR run on the 5' RACE reads, TCRdb lists one record per CDR3 protein. The table includes about 230,000 distinct CDR3 sequences, about 7% detected once. In its sample, this clonotype was seen many times. At one end, the junction sequence differs from germline, possibly due to a read error. This CDR3 is 18 amino acids long. Germline V gives CDR1 SSHAT, CDR2 FNYEAQ (reference sequence). Sequencing was performed on CD4+ T cells sorted from PBMCs, taken on the day of the yellow fever booster vaccination. The J gene is TRBJ2-5, the V gene TRBV7-7, with TRBD2 matching over 11 bases. This sequence was found in a man aged 30 to 45 who received the YFV17D yellow fever vaccine. The CDR3 DNA reads as TGTGCTAGCAGCTTGGGGACTAGCGGAATCCTCGGGCTAGAGACCCAGTACTTC. This codes for CASSLGTSGILGLETQYF.